A single sample is the source of the 18 T cell receptor beta chains below, sequenced in a study of blood T cells in healthy people across ages (dated by TCRdb to the mid-2010s). Library construction relied on 5' RACE. Sequenced on an Illumina HiSeq 2500. The second PCR ran for roughly 7 to 12 cycles and used a J-beta primer mix along with a sample-barcoded 5' primer. TCRdb took the public reads, trimmed them with fastp at Q25, ran MiXCR for clone calling and kept in-frame beta chains. Entries are consolidated by CDR3 protein sequence, retaining the most common genes and DNA. This sample lists 1 million or so distinct CDR3 sequences; more than 40% were detected once. In total, the top ten clones hold 15% to 20% of the sample. The material sequenced was blood. These receptors were collected from an older woman in good health.

This chain uses TRBV11-1 with TRBJ1-2; the D is unclear. CDR3 length: 13 amino acids. Per the germline V gene, CDR1 is SGHAT and CDR2 is FQDESV (reference sequence). V was clipped by 3 bases and J by 7 bases, with 12 bases between them. CDR3 amino acids: CASSFGPATGYTF. CDR3 coding DNA: TGTGCCAGCAGCTTCGGTCCCGCGACTGGCTACACCTTC.

The chain combines TRBV5-1 with TRBJ2-2; no firm D call. V dropped 1 base and J dropped 4 bases, with 8 bases sitting between them. Germline V lookup: CDR1 SGHRS, CDR2 YFSETQ. The CDR3 extends over 14 amino acids. CDR3 coding DNA: TGCGCCAGCAGCTTGATTCAGAGCACCGGGGAGCTGTTTTTT. This translates into CASSLIQSTGELFF. The whole variable domain, filled in from reference TRBV5-1 and TRBJ2-2, reads KAGVTQTPRYLIKTRGQQVTLSCSPISGHRSVSWYQQTPGQGLQFLFEYFSETQRNKGNFPGRFSGRQFSNSRSEMNVSTLELGDSALYLCASSLIQSTGELFFGEGSRLTVL.

This clonotype was seen a single time. Since a much larger clone is just one base distant, this may be a read error. This chain links TRBV27 with TRBJ2-1, with TRBD2 matching 11 bases. Per germline, CDR1 MNHEY and CDR2 SMNVEV (reference sequence). This CDR3 contains 15 residues. The DNA for the CDR3 is TGTGCCAACAGTTCCCGACTAGCGGGAAAGCATGAGCAGTTCTTC. Residues: CANSSRLAGKHEQFF.

The gene calls are TRBV5-1 and TRBJ2-1; 7 bases are a match to TRBD2. This CDR3 comprises 13 residues. J lost 3 bases, V lost 6 bases, and 3 bases had no gene match. From germline, CDR1 is SGHRS and CDR2 YFSETQ. The CDR3 sequence: CASTGLDYNEQFF. CDR3 nucleotides: TGCGCCAGCACCGGACTAGACTACAATGAGCAGTTCTTC. Full variable domain (outside the CDR3, taken from reference TRBV5-1 and TRBJ2-1): KAGVTQTPRYLIKTRGQQVTLSCSPISGHRSVSWYQQTPGQGLQFLFEYFSETQRNKGNFPGRFSGRQFSNSRSEMNVSTLELGDSALYLCASTGLDYNEQFFGPGTRLTVL.

This clonotype has just a few counts. This chain uses TRBV5-5 with TRBJ2-5, with D unresolved. The V end was cut by 0 bases, the J end by 13 bases, with 16 bases between. This CDR3 is built from 13 residues. Germline-derived CDR1 and CDR2 are SGHKS and YYEKEE (reference sequence). CDR3 sequence reads: CASSLGEVGVGYF. CDR3 nucleotides: TGTGCCAGCAGCTTGGGAGAAGTTGGGGTGGGGTACTTC.

This clonotype was recorded a few times. The chain links TRBV3-1 to TRBJ2-1; the match to TRBD2 covers 7 bases. Unmatched junction bases numbered 11, after V lost 0 bases and J lost 6 bases. Looked up from germline, CDR1 is LGHDT and CDR2 is YNNKEL (reference sequence). The CDR3 has 17 residues. DNA of the CDR3: TGTGCCAGCAGCCAAGAATGGCGGGGGATCGGGGGCAATGAGCAGTTCTTC. This encodes CASSQEWRGIGGNEQFF.

This chain uses TRBV20-1 with TRBJ1-4; D remains ambiguous. The CDR3 consists of 14 residues. Trimming shortened V by 3 bases and J by 6 bases, and 14 bases separated the two germline ends. Germline values: CDR1 DFQATT, CDR2 SNEGSKA (reference sequence). The CDR3 reads CSASPGPRDEKLFF. The CDR3 bases are TGCAGTGCTAGCCCCGGACCCAGAGATGAAAAACTGTTTTTT.

The rearrangement uses TRBV7-2 and TRBJ2-1; D unclear. The V end was cut by 5 bases, the J end by 12 bases, with 17 bases between. CDR3 size: 13 residues. Germline CDR1 is SGHTA and CDR2 is FQGNSA. The CDR3: CASSPSWAFWQFF. CDR3 in DNA: TGTGCCAGCAGCCCGTCGTGGGCTTTTTGGCAGTTCTTC.

The gene calls are TRBV5-1 and TRBJ2-4, with unresolved D. CDR3 length equals 13 residues. Between the trimmed V and J ends, which lost 2 bases and 5 bases, there was a span of 8 bases. Germline CDR1 reads SGHRS; CDR2 reads YFSETQ. The CDR3 DNA sequence: TGCGCCAGCAGCTTCACGGCAGAAAACATTCAGTACTTC. Translating gives CASSFTAENIQYF. The full variable domain, with the rest looked up from reference TRBV5-1 and TRBJ2-4, is KAGVTQTPRYLIKTRGQQVTLSCSPISGHRSVSWYQQTPGQGLQFLFEYFSETQRNKGNFPGRFSGRQFSNSRSEMNVSTLELGDSALYLCASSFTAENIQYFGAGTRLSVL.

This clonotype has only one observation. This chain connects TRBV12-3 or TRBV12-4 to TRBJ2-1; D may be TRBD2 (5 bases). V lost 3 bases and J lost 13, with 13 bases in between. The CDR3 consists of 12 residues. CDR3 loop: CASSFLLADQFF. CDR3 nucleotides: TGTGCCAGCAGTTTCCTCCTAGCCGATCAGTTCTTC.

This clonotype was counted once. The chain couples TRBV7-2 to TRBJ1-5; no clear D gene. The germline CDR1 and CDR2 sequences are SGHTA and FQGNSA. The CDR3 extends over 12 amino acids. Trimming pared 3 bases from V and 4 bases from J, leaving 4 bases between. Here the CDR3 DNA reads TGTGCCAGCAGCTTTATAAATCAGCCCCAGCATTTT. This sequence encodes CASSFINQPQHF.

The table lists this clonotype with a few counts. V and J are TRBV6-5 and TRBJ2-6; 7 nucleotides line up with TRBD1. The junction had 18 bases not matched to a gene; V was cut back by 1 base and J by 3 bases. Looked up from germline, CDR1 is MNHEY and CDR2 is SVGAGI. This CDR3 spans 21 amino acids. CDR3 amino acids: CASSYFPQVYPGGSGANVLTF. The CDR3 DNA is TGTGCCAGCAGTTACTTTCCGCAAGTTTACCCAGGGGGTAGTGGGGCCAACGTCCTGACTTTC.

The chain is built from TRBV10-3 and TRBJ1-2, with no clear D. V lost 4 bases and J lost 4, with 10 bases in between. This CDR3 contains 13 residues. The germline V gene has CDR1 ENHRY and CDR2 SYGVKD. Written as DNA, the CDR3 is TGTGCCATCAGTGCAGATCCTCCCTATGGCTACACCTTC. This gives the protein CAISADPPYGYTF.

This chain links TRBV2 with TRBJ1-4; D not certain. The V and J ends lost 4 bases and 2 bases respectively, with 20 bases between them. This CDR3 comprises 18 residues. The germline V gene encodes CDR1 SNHLY and CDR2 FYNNEI. CDR3 sequence (DNA): TGTGCCAGCAGTGTTCAGGAGCTCTTTTGGCCCACTAATGAAAAACTGTTTTTT. Amino acid sequence: CASSVQELFWPTNEKLFF. Based on the CDR3 plus reference TRBV2 and TRBJ1-4, the full variable domain is EPEVTQTPSHQVTQMGQEVILRCVPISNHLYFYWYRQILGQKVEFLVSFYNNEISEKSEIFDDQFSVERPDGSNFTLKIRSTKLEDSAMYFCASSVQELFWPTNEKLFFGSGTQLSVL.

This clonotype has just a few counts. The rearrangement joins TRBV6-5 to TRBJ2-4, with 10 bases aligning to TRBD2. Germline V gene lookup returns CDR1 MNHEY and CDR2 SVGAGI. V lost 6 bases to trimming and J lost 10 bases; unmatched junction nucleotides: 9. The CDR3 has 14 residues. For the CDR3, the DNA is TGTGCCAGCAGACCTCTAGCGGGAGTCTGGATTCAGTACTTC. Its protein is CASRPLAGVWIQYF.

V gene TRBV14 combines with J gene TRBJ2-1, with TRBD2 matching over 10 bases. The trim removed 2 bases at V and 15 bases at J, leaving 10 bases unmatched. Per germline, CDR1 SGHDN and CDR2 FVKESK. The CDR3 sequence is 14 residues long. The DNA for the CDR3 is TGTGCCAGCAGCCAAACCGGAGCGGGAGGGCCTTGGTTCTTC. As protein: CASSQTGAGGPWFF.

The chain couples TRBV12-3 or TRBV12-4 to TRBJ2-3; tentative D call: TRBD1 (6 bases). This CDR3 spans 13 amino acids. The V end was cut by 7 bases, the J end by 6 bases, with 14 bases between. CDR3 sequence reads: CASKQGPTDTQYF. The CDR3 DNA reads TGTGCCAGCAAACAGGGCCCGACGGATACGCAGTATTTT.

This clonotype was seen just once. The chain joins TRBV10-3 to TRBJ1-2; 7 positions match TRBD1. The CDR3 consists of 13 residues. The V and J ends lost 10 bases and 4 bases, in that order; junction bases with no gene match: 9. The germline V gene has CDR1 ENHRY and CDR2 SYGVKD. CDR3 DNA sequence: TGTGCCACCGGGACAGTCACTAGCTATGGCTACACCTTC. Translated: CATGTVTSYGYTF.